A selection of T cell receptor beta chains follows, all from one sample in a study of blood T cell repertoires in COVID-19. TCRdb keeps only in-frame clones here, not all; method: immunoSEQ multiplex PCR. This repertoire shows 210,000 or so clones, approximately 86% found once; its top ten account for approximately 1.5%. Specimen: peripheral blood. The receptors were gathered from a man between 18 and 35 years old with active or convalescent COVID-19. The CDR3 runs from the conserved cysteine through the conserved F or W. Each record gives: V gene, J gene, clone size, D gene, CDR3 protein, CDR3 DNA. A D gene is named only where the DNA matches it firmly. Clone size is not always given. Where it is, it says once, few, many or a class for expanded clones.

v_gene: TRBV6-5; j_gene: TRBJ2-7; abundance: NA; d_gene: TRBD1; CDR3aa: CASSYSGTGVSEQYF; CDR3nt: TGTGCCAGCAGTTACTCCGGGACAGGGGTGAGCGAGCAGTACTTC
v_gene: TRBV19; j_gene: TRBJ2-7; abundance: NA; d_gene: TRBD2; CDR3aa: CASTPTGTSGRREQYF; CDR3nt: TGTGCCAGTACCCCGACCGGGACTAGCGGGAGGCGCGAGCAGTACTTC
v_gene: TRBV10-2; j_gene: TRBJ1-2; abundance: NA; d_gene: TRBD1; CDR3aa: CASSEGKGASYGYTF; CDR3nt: TGCGCCAGCAGTGAGGGCAAGGGGGCGTCCTATGGCTACACCTTC
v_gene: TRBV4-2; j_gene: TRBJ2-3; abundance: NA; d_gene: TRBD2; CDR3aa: CASSQKGLAGERADTQYF; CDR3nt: TGTGCCAGCAGCCAAAAGGGACTAGCGGGAGAAAGGGCAGATACGCAGTATTTT
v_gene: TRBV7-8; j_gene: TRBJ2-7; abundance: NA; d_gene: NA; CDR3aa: CASSLVSVSGTGTYEQYF; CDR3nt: TGTGCCAGCAGCTTAGTTAGCGTCTCCGGGACTGGAACCTACGAGCAGTACTTC
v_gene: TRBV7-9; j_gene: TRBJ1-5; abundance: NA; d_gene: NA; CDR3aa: CAGARDNQPQHF; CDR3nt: TGTGCCGGAGCCCGCGACAATCAGCCCCAGCATTTT
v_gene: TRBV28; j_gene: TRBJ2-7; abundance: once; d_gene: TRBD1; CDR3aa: CASEDRVGYEQYF; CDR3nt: TGTGCCAGCGAGGACAGGGTAGGATACGAGCAGTACTTC
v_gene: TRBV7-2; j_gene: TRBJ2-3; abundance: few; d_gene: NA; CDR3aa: CASSHTGDTQYF; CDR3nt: TGTGCCAGCAGCCACACAGGGGATACGCAGTATTTT
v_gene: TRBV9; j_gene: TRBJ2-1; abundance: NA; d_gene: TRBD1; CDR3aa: CASSASTGGAYNEQFF; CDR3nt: TGTGCCAGCAGCGCTTCGACAGGGGGCGCGTACAATGAGCAGTTCTTC
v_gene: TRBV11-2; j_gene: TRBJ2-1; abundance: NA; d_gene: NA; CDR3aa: CASSLAGSLNEQFF; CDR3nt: TGTGCCAGCAGCTTAGCAGGGTCCCTCAATGAGCAGTTCTTC
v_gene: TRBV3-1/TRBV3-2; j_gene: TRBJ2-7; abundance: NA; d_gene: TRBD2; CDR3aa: CAWTSGSEQYF; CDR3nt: TGTGCCTGGACTAGCGGTAGCGAGCAGTACTTC
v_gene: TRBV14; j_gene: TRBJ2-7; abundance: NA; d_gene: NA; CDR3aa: CASSGTPTYEQYF; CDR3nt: TGTGCCAGCAGTGGGACTCCCACCTACGAGCAGTACTTC
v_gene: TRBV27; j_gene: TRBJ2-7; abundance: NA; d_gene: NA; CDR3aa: CASSPLGRVRRAYEQYF; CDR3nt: TGTGCCAGCAGCCCGTTGGGCCGGGTTCGGCGGGCCTACGAGCAGTACTTC
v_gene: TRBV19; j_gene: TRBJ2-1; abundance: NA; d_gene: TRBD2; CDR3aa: CASSLAGEGYNEQFF; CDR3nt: TGTGCCAGTAGTCTCGCGGGAGAGGGATACAATGAGCAGTTCTTC
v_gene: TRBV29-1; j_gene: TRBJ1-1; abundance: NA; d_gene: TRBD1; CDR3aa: CSVLGTGGTATEAFF; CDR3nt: TGCAGCGTTCTTGGGACAGGGGGAACGGCCACTGAAGCTTTCTTT
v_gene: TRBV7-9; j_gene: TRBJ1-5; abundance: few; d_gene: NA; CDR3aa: CASSPSGSNQPQHF; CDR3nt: TGTGCCAGCAGCCCCTCAGGGAGCAATCAGCCCCAGCATTTT
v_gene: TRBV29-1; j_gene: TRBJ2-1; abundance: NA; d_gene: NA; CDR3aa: CSVADLVEQFF; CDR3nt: TGCAGCGTAGCTGACTTGGTCGAGCAGTTCTTC
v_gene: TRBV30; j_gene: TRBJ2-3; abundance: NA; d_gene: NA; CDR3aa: CACPRGTDTQYF; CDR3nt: TGTGCCTGCCCCAGGGGTACAGATACGCAGTATTTT
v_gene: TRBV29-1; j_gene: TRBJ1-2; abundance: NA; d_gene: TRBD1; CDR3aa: CSVEGTGLNYGYTF; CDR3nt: TGCAGCGTTGAGGGGACAGGCCTTAACTATGGCTACACCTTC
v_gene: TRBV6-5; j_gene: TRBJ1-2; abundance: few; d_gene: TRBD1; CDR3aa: CASTLSGQGSGYTF; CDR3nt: TGTGCCAGCACCCTTTCCGGACAGGGTAGTGGCTACACCTTC
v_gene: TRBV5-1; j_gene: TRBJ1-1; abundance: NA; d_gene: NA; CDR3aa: CASSAQQQGIEAFF; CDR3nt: TGCGCCAGCAGCGCCCAACAACAGGGAATTGAAGCTTTCTTT
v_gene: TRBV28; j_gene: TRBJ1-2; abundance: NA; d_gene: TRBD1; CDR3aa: CASTPPGQGYGYTF; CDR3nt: TGTGCCAGCACCCCCCCCGGACAGGGCTATGGCTACACCTTC
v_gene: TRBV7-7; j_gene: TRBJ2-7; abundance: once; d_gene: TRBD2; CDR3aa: CASSLGGLAGGPYEQYF; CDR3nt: TGTGCCAGCAGCTTAGGGGGACTAGCGGGAGGGCCCTACGAGCAGTACTTC
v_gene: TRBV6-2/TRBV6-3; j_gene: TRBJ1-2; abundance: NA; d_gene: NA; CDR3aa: CASSYGQIYGYTF; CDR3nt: TGTGCCAGCAGTTACGGACAGATCTATGGCTACACCTTC
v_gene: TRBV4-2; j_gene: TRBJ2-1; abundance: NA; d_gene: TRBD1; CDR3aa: CASSQDPGQGGEQFF; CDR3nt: TGTGCCAGCAGCCAAGATCCGGGACAGGGAGGGGAGCAGTTCTTC
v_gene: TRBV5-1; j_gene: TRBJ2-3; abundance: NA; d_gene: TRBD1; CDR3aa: CASSLRGQSILRADTQYF; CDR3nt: TGCGCCAGCAGCTTGAGGGGGCAGTCAATATTACGGGCAGATACGCAGTATTTT
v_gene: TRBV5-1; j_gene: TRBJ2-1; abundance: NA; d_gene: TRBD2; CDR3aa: CASSLGFPASGRRSSYNEQFF; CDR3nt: TGCGCCAGCAGCTTGGGGTTCCCTGCTAGCGGCCGGCGCTCGTCCTACAATGAGCAGTTCTTC
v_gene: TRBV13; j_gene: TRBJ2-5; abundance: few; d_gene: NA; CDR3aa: CASSLRTFGETQYF; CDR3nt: TGTGCCAGCAGCTTAAGGACTTTCGGGGAGACCCAGTACTTC
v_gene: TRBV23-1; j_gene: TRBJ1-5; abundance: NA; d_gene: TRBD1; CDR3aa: CASSQTGTGWGSNQPQHF; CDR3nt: TGCGCCAGCAGTCAGACCGGGACAGGGTGGGGTAGCAATCAGCCCCAGCATTTT
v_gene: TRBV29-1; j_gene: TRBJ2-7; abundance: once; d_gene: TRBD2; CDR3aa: CSGGAGGGEQYF; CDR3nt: TGCAGCGGGGGAGCGGGAGGGGGCGAGCAGTACTTC
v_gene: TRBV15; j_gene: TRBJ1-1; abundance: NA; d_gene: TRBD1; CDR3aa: CATSREQGVVSTEAFF; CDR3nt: TGTGCCACCAGCAGAGAACAGGGGGTCGTATCTACTGAAGCTTTCTTT
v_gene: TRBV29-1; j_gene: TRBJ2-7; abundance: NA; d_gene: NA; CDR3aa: CSVEDPGYEQYF; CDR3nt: TGCAGCGTTGAAGATCCGGGCTACGAGCAGTACTTC
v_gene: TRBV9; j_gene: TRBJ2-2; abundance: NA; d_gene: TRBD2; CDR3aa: CASSVELAGEAGELFF; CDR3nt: TGTGCCAGCAGCGTGGAACTAGCGGGAGAGGCCGGGGAGCTGTTTTTT
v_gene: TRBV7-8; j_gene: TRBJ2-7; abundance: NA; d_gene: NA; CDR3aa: CASSLGRQTYEQYF; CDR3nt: TGTGCCAGCAGCTTAGGGCGACAGACCTACGAGCAGTACTTC
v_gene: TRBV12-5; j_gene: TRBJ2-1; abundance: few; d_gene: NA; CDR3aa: CASGLGGEQFF; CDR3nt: TGTGCTAGTGGTTTGGGAGGTGAGCAGTTCTTC
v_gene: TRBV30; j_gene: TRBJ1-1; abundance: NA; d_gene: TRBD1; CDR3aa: CAFDRGKDTEAFF; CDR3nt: TGTGCCTTTGACAGGGGTAAGGACACTGAAGCTTTCTTT
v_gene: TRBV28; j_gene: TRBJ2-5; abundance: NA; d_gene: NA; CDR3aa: CASSLGAPAALETQYF; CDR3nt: TGTGCCAGCAGTTTAGGGGCCCCTGCGGCGTTAGAGACCCAGTACTTC
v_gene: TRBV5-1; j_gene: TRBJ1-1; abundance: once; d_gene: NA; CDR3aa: CASSPQGRNTEAFF; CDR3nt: TGCGCCAGCAGCCCACAGGGAAGGAACACTGAAGCTTTCTTT
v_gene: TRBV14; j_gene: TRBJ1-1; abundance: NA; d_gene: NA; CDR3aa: CASSQGTGQLVFGTEAFF; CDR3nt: TGTGCCAGCAGCCAAGGAACTGGGCAGTTGGTGTTTGGCACTGAAGCTTTCTTT
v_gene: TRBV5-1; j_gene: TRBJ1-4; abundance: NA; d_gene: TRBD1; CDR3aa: CASSIQGTTNEKLFF; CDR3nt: TGCGCCAGCAGCATACAGGGGACAACTAATGAAAAACTGTTTTTT
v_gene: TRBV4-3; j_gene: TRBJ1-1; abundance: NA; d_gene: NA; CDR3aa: CASSPGPQGTEAFF; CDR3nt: TGCGCCAGTTCGCCGGGCCCTCAGGGAACTGAAGCTTTCTTT
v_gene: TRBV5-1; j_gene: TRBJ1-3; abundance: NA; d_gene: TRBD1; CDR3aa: CASSQGGTGRSNTIYF; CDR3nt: TGCGCCAGCAGCCAAGGGGGGACAGGGAGGTCGAACACCATATATTTT
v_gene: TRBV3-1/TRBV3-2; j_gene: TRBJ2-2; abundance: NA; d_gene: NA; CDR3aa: CASSPRGTGELFF; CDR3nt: TGTGCCAGCAGCCCCAGAGGCACCGGGGAGCTGTTTTTT
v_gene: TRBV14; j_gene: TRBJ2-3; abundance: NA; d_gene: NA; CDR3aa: CASSRLNTDTQYF; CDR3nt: TGTGCCAGCAGCCGGCTTAACACAGATACGCAGTATTTT
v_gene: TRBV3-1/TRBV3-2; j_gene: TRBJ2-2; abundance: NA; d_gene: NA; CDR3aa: CASSFQNTGELFF; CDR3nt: TGTGCCAGCAGCTTCCAGAACACCGGGGAGCTGTTTTTT
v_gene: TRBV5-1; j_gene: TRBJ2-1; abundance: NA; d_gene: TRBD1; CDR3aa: CASSSASGTGPYNEQFF; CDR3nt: TGCGCCAGCAGCTCGGCCTCCGGGACAGGGCCATACAATGAGCAGTTCTTC
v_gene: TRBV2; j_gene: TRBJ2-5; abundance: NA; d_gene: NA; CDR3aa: CASNVGGETQYF; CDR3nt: TGTGCCAGCAACGTGGGGGGAGAGACCCAGTACTTC
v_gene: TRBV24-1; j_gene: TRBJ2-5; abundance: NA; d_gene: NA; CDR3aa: CATSDTGQKETQYF; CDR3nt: TGTGCCACCAGTGACACAGGACAGAAAGAGACCCAGTACTTC
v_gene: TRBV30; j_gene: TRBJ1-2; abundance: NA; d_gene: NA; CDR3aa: CAWSVSNKGYTF; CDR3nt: TGTGCCTGGAGTGTGTCGAACAAGGGCTACACCTTC
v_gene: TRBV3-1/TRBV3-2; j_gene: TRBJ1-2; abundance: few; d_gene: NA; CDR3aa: CASSQDLARGYTF; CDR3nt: TGTGCCAGCAGCCAAGACTTGGCTCGCGGCTACACCTTC
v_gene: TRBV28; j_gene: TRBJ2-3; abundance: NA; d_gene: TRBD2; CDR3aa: CASTEPWGLAGVVGTDTQYF; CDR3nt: TGTGCCAGCACCGAACCCTGGGGACTAGCGGGCGTCGTGGGCACAGATACGCAGTATTTT
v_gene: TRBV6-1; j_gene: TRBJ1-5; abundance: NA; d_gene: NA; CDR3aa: CASSESGRDQPQHF; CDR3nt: TGTGCCAGCAGTGAATCCGGCAGGGATCAGCCCCAGCATTTT
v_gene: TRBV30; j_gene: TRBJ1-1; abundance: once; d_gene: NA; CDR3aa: CACRDNSNTEAFF; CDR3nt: TGTGCCTGTCGGGACAACTCGAACACTGAAGCTTTCTTT
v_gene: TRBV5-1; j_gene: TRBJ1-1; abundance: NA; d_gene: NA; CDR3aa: CASSLGAGNTEAFF; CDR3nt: TGCGCCAGCAGCTTGGGCGCAGGAAACACTGAAGCTTTCTTT